These 10 T cell receptor beta chains were all obtained from the same sample, sequenced in a study of CD8+CD57+ T cells in acquired aplastic anemia. CD8+CD57+ cell expansion had been shown by flow cytometry in patients chosen for sequencing. Genomic DNA provided the template from which TCR beta VDJ and CDR3 profiles were obtained. From the reads, TCRdb called clonotypes with MiXCR, one entry per CDR3 protein. Here the sample spans approximately 470,000 distinct CDR3 sequences, roughly 34% being singletons. What was sequenced was sorted CD4+, CD8+, or CD8+CD57+ T cells (not recorded which) from PBMCs. These receptors came from a human donor with aplastic anemia.

In regard to this clonotype: A much larger clone is a single base away; this may be a read error. Here the CDR3 reads CASSHGGQGDSSLHF. DNA of the CDR3: TGTGCCAGCAGCCACGGAGGACAGGGGGATTCATCCCTCCACTTT. The chain recombines TRBV11-1 with TRBJ1-6; 10 bases match TRBD1. The germline V gene has CDR1 SGHAT and CDR2 FQDESV (reference sequence). The CDR3 contains 15 residues.

About this clonotype itself: With a much larger clone just one base away, this may be a read error. The chain combines TRBV2 with TRBJ2-3; 8 bases are a match to TRBD2. This CDR3 spans 17 amino acids. Germline V CDR1 and CDR2: SNHLY, FYNNEI. V gave up 1 base and J gave up 2 bases; unmatched junction bases: 8. The CDR3 DNA reads TGTGCCAGCAGTGAAGATGAGGCGGGGGGCAACACAGATACGCAGTATTTT. Translating it yields CASSEDEAGGNTDTQYF. The variable domain in full, completed from reference TRBV2 and TRBJ2-3, reads EPEVTQTPSHQVTQMGQEVILRCVPISNHLYFYWYRQILGQKVEFLVSFYNNEISEKSEIFDDQFSVERPDGSNFTLKIRSTKLEDSAMYFCASSEDEAGGNTDTQYFGPGTRLTVL.

This clonotype was seen at least ten times. V gene TRBV20-1 combines with J gene TRBJ1-2; maybe TRBD1 (6 bases). Trimming left V 3 bases short and J 7 bases short, with 12 bases between. The CDR3 spans 12 residues. Germline V gene sequence: CDR1 DFQATT, CDR2 SNEGSKA (reference sequence). The CDR3 spells CSARRGAVGYTF. The CDR3 DNA reads as TGCAGTGCTAGGAGGGGGGCGGTTGGCTACACCTTC.

This clonotype was detected a few times. This chain uses TRBV27 with TRBJ1-2; D might be TRBD1 (5 bases). V lost 4 bases and J 8 bases, leaving 17 bases between the germline ends. This CDR3 is 14 amino acids long. Germline values: CDR1 MNHEY, CDR2 SMNVEV (reference sequence). For the CDR3, the DNA is TGTGCCAGCAGTTCAACGCAGGGAGGTAAAGGCTACACCTTC. This encodes CASSSTQGGKGYTF.

The table lists this clonotype with many counts. The chain employs TRBV2 and TRBJ2-1; TRBD1 agrees at 7 bases. Looked up from germline, CDR1 is SNHLY and CDR2 is FYNNEI. This CDR3 contains 14 residues. Unmatched junction bases numbered 4, after V lost 3 bases and J lost 5 bases. CDR3 in DNA: TGTGCCAGCAGTGAGAGGGACAGAGACAATGAGCAGTTCTTC. It is translated as CASSERDRDNEQFF.

The chain combines TRBV6-1 with TRBJ1-2, with D perhaps matching TRBD1 (5 bases). Germline lookup yields CDR1 MNHNS and CDR2 SASEGT. V was pared by 0 bases and J by 8 bases, with 22 bases between. This CDR3 comprises 17 residues. The CDR3 region is CASSEARKTASERGYTF. The CDR3 nucleotides are TGTGCCAGCAGTGAAGCAAGAAAGACAGCATCCGAAAGGGGCTACACCTTC.

This clonotype was counted at least ten times. This chain links TRBV15 with TRBJ2-1; TRBD1 might be the D (5 bases). There are 15 residues in the CDR3. V shed 3 bases and J shed 2 bases, with 11 bases lying between them. CDR1 LNHNV and CDR2 YYDKDF come from the germline V gene (reference sequence). The CDR3 region is CATSRDRGPYNEQFF. CDR3 nucleotides: TGTGCCACCAGCAGGGATAGGGGTCCCTACAATGAGCAGTTCTTC.

CDR3 DNA sequence: TGTGCCAGCAGCCCCCCCGGGAGGGGGAATCAGCCCCAGCATTTT. It yields the protein CASSPPGRGNQPQHF. This chain connects TRBV2 to TRBJ1-5, with a possible D match to TRBD1 (6 bases). The germline V gene encodes CDR1 SNHLY and CDR2 FYNNEI. Trimming stripped 6 bases from V and 4 bases from J, with 16 bases between. The CDR3 has 15 amino acids. Variable domain in full (rest from reference TRBV2 and TRBJ1-5): EPEVTQTPSHQVTQMGQEVILRCVPISNHLYFYWYRQILGQKVEFLVSFYNNEISEKSEIFDDQFSVERPDGSNFTLKIRSTKLEDSAMYFCASSPPGRGNQPQHFGDGTRLSIL.

The genes are TRBV6-5 and TRBJ1-1; D gene uncertain. V shed 4 bases and J shed 1 base, with 7 bases lying between them. The CDR3 totals 13 residues. Per the germline V gene, CDR1 is MNHEY and CDR2 is SVGAGI. The chain's CDR3 is CASSSVGNTEAFF. Written as DNA, the CDR3 is TGTGCCAGCAGTTCCGTGGGGAACACTGAAGCTTTCTTT.

V and J are TRBV7-7 and TRBJ2-1; tentatively, D is TRBD1 or TRBD2 (6 bases each). CDR1 is SSHAT, CDR2 FNYEAQ, per germline (reference sequence). V lost 1 base and J lost 8, with 9 bases in between. The CDR3 runs to 13 residues. The CDR3: CASSLGGADEQFF. CDR3 nucleotide sequence: TGTGCCAGCAGCTTAGGGGGGGCGGATGAGCAGTTCTTC.